This TCR beta chain stems from a study of blood T cell repertoires in COVID-19. Method: immunoSEQ multiplex PCR; TCRdb's copy keeps in-frame clones and lacks some. The table shows about 170,000 clones, with approximately 91% occurring only once. Seattle enrolled patients during active infection and tracked them longitudinally. This CDR3 comprises 14 residues. CDR1 MNHEY and CDR2 SVGAGI come from the germline V gene. V lost 5 bases and J lost 1, with 10 bases in between. This clone showed up just a few times. The rearrangement joins TRBV6-5 to TRBJ2-3, with a possible D match to TRBD1 (6 bases). The sequencing input was peripheral blood. This clonotype was sampled from a man younger than 30 with COVID-19, enrolled during active disease. In nucleotides, the CDR3 is TGTGCCAGCAGTCCGGGACACCGCACAGATACGCAGTATTTT. This codes for CASSPGHRTDTQYF.